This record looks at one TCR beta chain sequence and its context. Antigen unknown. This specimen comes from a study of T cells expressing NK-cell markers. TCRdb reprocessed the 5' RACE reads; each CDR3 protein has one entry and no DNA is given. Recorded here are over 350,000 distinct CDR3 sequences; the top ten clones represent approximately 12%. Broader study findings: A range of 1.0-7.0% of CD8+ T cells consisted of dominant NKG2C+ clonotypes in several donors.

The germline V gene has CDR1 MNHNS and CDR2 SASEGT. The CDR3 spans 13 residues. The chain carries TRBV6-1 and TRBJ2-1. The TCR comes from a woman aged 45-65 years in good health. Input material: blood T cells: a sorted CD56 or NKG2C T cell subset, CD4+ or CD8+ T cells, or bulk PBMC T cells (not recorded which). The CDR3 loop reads CASSEVDDPEQFF.